The 13 T cell receptor beta chains presented below share a single source sample, sequenced in a study of cytomegalovirus exposure and HLA in healthy donors. Primers: 60 Vbeta forward and 13 Jbeta reverse. Clones were sequenced by immunoSEQ multiplex PCR, and TCRdb holds only the in-frame ones, with some missing. The sample shows 150,000 to 200,000 clones, roughly 78% of them seen only once. The sample consisted of PBMCs. The receptors originated from a man between 35 and 55 years old in good health and CMV-seropositive.

The chain has TRBV5-1 and TRBJ1-3, with D possibly TRBD1 on 6 matching bases. The CDR3 runs 15 residues. V lost 5 bases and J lost 0, with 12 bases in between. Per germline, CDR1 SGHRS and CDR2 YFSETQ. The chain's CDR3 is CASSLDSNSGNTIYF. The DNA for the CDR3 is TGCGCCAGCAGTCTGGACAGCAACTCTGGAAACACCATATATTTT.

This chain uses TRBV5-1 with TRBJ1-2; D gene unclear. The germline CDR1 and CDR2 sequences are SGHRS and YFSETQ. Trimming cost V 3 bases and J 1 base, with 7 bases left between them. The CDR3 consists of 13 residues. Here the CDR3 reads CASSSEVNYGYTF. The DNA of the CDR3 is TGCGCCAGCAGCTCTGAGGTTAACTATGGCTACACCTTC. Based on the CDR3 plus reference TRBV5-1 and TRBJ1-2, the full variable domain is KAGVTQTPRYLIKTRGQQVTLSCSPISGHRSVSWYQQTPGQGLQFLFEYFSETQRNKGNFPGRFSGRQFSNSRSEMNVSTLELGDSALYLCASSSEVNYGYTFGSGTRLTVV.

The rearrangement joins TRBV6-5 to TRBJ2-1, with 9 bases lining up with TRBD1. The germline V gene has CDR1 MNHEY and CDR2 SVGAGI. V lost 2 bases to trimming and J lost 9 bases; unmatched junction nucleotides: 5. The CDR3 sequence is 14 residues long. This chain's CDR3 is CASSYHNRGPEQFF. The CDR3 DNA sequence: TGTGCCAGCAGTTACCACAACAGGGGGCCTGAGCAGTTCTTC.

The rearrangement joins TRBV7-9 to TRBJ2-3; 8 nucleotides agree with TRBD2. Germline V gene data show CDR1 as SEHNR and CDR2 as FQNEAQ (reference sequence). The CDR3 consists of 17 residues. The V gene end was trimmed by 5 bases and the J gene end by 1 base; junction bases not matched to a gene: 11. In DNA, the CDR3 is TGTGCCAGCAGCCCTACCCACGGGGGGGTTGGCACAGATACGCAGTATTTT. It specifies CASSPTHGGVGTDTQYF.

The chain has TRBV27 and TRBJ1-6; D remains unclear. Germline V gene lookup returns CDR1 MNHEY and CDR2 SMNVEV (reference sequence). The CDR3 contains 13 residues. With 2 bases removed from V and 12 bases from J, the gap between germline ends came to 11 bases. As DNA, the CDR3 is TGTGCCAGCAGTTTAAGTAGGACTTTACCCCTCCACTTT. Protein product: CASSLSRTLPLHF.

Concerning this clone itself: The germline gene is not matched at one end of the junction; a read error may be the cause. This same CDR3 is encoded by further DNA sequences in the sample. The chain recombines TRBV5-1 with TRBJ2-5; perhaps TRBD1 as D (6 bases). The germline V gene encodes CDR1 SGHRS and CDR2 YFSETQ. The CDR3 is made up of 15 amino acids. The CDR3 DNA is TGCGCCAGCAGCTTGGATTACAGGGAATTTGAGACTCAGTACTTC. It translates to CASSLDYREFETQYF.

The chain carries TRBV19 and TRBJ2-7, with TRBD1 identical over 9 bases. In germline, CDR1 is LNHDA, CDR2 SQIVND (reference sequence). The V gene end was trimmed by 5 bases and the J gene end by 5 bases; junction bases not matched to a gene: 4. The CDR3 consists of 13 residues. CDR3 nucleotide sequence: TGTGCCAGTAGTTTACAGGGGGCGGACGAGCAGTACTTC. Translated: CASSLQGADEQYF.

The chain carries TRBV29-1 and TRBJ1-5; 10 positions agree with TRBD1. The CDR3 contains 14 residues. Germline CDR1 reads SQVTM; CDR2 reads ANQGSEA. The V gene end was trimmed by 6 bases and the J gene end by 5 bases; junction bases not matched to a gene: 7. In DNA form, the CDR3 reads TGCAGCGTGCGTACAGGGACAGGGGATCAGCCCCAGCATTTT. Protein sequence: CSVRTGTGDQPQHF.

The chain links TRBV19 to TRBJ2-5; tentative D call: TRBD2 (5 bases). CDR1 and CDR2 from the germline V gene are LNHDA and SQIVND (reference sequence). The CDR3 has 12 residues. Trimming removed 8 bases from V and 5 bases from J, with 12 bases in between. The CDR3 is CASGVRGETQYF. The DNA of the CDR3 is TGTGCCAGTGGGGTTCGAGGGGAGACCCAGTACTTC.

V usage is TRBV6-6 and J usage is TRBJ2-2; 8 positions agree with TRBD2. J gave up 3 bases and V 6 bases, and 6 bases lay outside the gene matches. The CDR3 covers 15 residues. The germline V gene has CDR1 MNHNY and CDR2 SVGAGI (reference sequence). CDR3 protein: CASRIAGRDTGELFF. The CDR3 bases are TGTGCCAGCAGAATAGCGGGGAGGGACACCGGGGAGCTGTTTTTT.

The gene calls are TRBV12-5 and TRBJ2-2; D not resolved. Deletions cut 6 bases from V and 4 bases from J, with 6 bases between. CDR3 length: 12 amino acids. Germline V gene lookup returns CDR1 LGHNT and CDR2 FRNRAP. CDR3 residues: CASGDTTGELFF. DNA for the CDR3: TGTGCTAGTGGAGACACCACCGGGGAGCTGTTTTTT.

This chain joins TRBV4-3 and TRBJ1-5; D unresolved. The CDR3 consists of 15 residues. The V gene's germline CDR1 is LGHNA and CDR2 YSLEER. Trimming took 0 bases from V and 3 from J, leaving 9 bases between them. The DNA for the CDR3 is TGCGCCAGCAGCCAAGACGGGTTATTCAATCAGCCCCAGCATTTT. This encodes CASSQDGLFNQPQHF.

The chain uses TRBV5-1 and TRBJ2-3; no clear D. The CDR3 is 15 amino acids. V was clipped by 0 bases and J by 0 bases, with 8 bases between them. Germline CDR1 reads SGHRS; CDR2 reads YFSETQ. The CDR3 reads CASSLALSSTDTQYF. CDR3 in DNA: TGCGCCAGCAGCTTGGCCCTATCTAGCACAGATACGCAGTATTTT.